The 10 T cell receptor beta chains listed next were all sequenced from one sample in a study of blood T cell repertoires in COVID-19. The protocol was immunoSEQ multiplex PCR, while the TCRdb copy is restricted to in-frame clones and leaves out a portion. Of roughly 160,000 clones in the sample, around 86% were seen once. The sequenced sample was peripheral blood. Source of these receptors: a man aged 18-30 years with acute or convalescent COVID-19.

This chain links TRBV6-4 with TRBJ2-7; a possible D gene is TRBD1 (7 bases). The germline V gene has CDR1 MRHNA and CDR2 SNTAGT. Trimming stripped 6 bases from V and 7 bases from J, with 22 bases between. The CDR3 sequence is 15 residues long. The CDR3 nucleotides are TGTGCCAGCAGGGAGGGACAGCCCCAGCTGGAGGAGCAGTACTTC. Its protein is CASREGQPQLEEQYF.

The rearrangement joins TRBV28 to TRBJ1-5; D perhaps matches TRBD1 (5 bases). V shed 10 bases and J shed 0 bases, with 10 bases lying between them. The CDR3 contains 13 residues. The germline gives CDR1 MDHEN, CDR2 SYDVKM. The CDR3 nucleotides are TGTGCCAACGGGGGAGATAGCAATCAGCCCCAGCATTTT. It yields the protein CANGGDSNQPQHF.

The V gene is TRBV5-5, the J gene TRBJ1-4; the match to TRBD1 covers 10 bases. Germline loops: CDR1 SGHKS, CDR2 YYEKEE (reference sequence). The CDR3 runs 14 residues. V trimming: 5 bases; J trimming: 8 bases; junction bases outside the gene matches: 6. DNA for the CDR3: TGTGCCAGCAGAGGCGACAGGGGGCGAGAAAAACTGTTTTTT. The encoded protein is CASRGDRGREKLFF.

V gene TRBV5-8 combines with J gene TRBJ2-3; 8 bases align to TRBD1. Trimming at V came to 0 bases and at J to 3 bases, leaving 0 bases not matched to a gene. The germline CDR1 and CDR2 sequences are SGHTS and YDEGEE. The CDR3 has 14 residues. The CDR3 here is CASSLGTGTDTQYF. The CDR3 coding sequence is TGTGCCAGCAGCTTGGGGACAGGGACAGATACGCAGTATTTT.

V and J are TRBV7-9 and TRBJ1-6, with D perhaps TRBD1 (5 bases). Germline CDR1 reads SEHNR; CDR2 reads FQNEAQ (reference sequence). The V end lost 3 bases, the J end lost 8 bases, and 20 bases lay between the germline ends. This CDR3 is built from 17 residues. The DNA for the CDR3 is TGTGCCAGCAGCTTGGGGGGACCCGGGTCCGATCATTCACCCCTCCACTTT. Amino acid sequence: CASSLGGPGSDHSPLHF.

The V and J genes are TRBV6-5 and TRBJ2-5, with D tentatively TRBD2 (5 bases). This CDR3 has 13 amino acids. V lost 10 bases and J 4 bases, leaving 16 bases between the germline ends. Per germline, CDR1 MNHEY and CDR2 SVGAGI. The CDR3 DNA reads TGTGCCACCCGCCGGGGTGGTAGAGAGACCCAGTACTTC. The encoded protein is CATRRGGRETQYF.

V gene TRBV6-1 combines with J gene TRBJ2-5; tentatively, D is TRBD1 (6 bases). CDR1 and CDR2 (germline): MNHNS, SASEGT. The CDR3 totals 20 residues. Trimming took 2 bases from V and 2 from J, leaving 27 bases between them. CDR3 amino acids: CASSELWAGASEAPQETQYF. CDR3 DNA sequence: TGTGCCAGCAGTGAACTGTGGGCAGGGGCTTCCGAAGCCCCACAAGAGACCCAGTACTTC.

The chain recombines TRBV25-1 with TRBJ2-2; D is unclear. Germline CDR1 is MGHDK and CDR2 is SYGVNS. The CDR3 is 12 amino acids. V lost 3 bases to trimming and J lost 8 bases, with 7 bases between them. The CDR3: CASSDVVGELFF. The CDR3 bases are TGTGCCAGCAGTGATGTCGTAGGGGAGCTGTTTTTT. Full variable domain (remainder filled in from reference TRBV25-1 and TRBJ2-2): EADIYQTPRYLVIGTGKKITLECSQTMGHDKMYWYQQDPGMELHLIHYSYGVNSTEKGDLSSESTVSRIRTEHFPLTLESARPSHTSQYLCASSDVVGELFFGEGSRLTVL.

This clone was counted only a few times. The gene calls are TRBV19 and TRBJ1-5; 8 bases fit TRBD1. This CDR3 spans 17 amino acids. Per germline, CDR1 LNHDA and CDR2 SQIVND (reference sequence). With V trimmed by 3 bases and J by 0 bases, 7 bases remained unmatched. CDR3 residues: CASSITGGEYSNQPQHF. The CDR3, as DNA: TGTGCCAGTAGTATTACAGGGGGGGAATATAGCAATCAGCCCCAGCATTTT.

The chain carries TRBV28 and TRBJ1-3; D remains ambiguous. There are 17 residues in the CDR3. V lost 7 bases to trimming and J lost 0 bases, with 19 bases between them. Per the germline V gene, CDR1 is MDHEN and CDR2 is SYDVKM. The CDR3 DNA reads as TGTGCCAGCACTATAGGCACGCGGCCATCCTCTGGAAACACCATATATTTT. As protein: CASTIGTRPSSGNTIYF. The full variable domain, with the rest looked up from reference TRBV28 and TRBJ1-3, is DVKVTQSSRYLVKRTGEKVFLECVQDMDHENMFWYRQDPGLGLRLIYFSYDVKMKEKGDIPEGYSVSREKKERFSLILESASTNQTSMYLCASTIGTRPSSGNTIYFGEGSWLTVV.